This TCR beta chain is drawn from a study of blood T cell repertoires in COVID-19. Looking at the study overall: COVID-19 samples collected from the United States, Italy and Spain covered acute and convalescent phases. PBMCs, B-cell-depleted T cells, or T cells were the source of the cDNA or gDNA that made up the material.

The CDR3 runs 16 residues. CDR1 and CDR2 from the germline V gene are LGHNA and YNFKEQ. The V segment lost 3 bases and the J segment 7 bases; nucleotides outside the gene matches: 12. Original processing notes: It was from reference gene primer amplification that nucleated cell counts were estimated. Clones were sequenced by immunoSEQ multiplex PCR, and TCRdb holds only the in-frame ones, with some missing. V and J calls and clone size are given by that table; D and trimming were obtained from the DNA. Of fewer than 20,000 clones in the sample, about 89% were seen once. The TCR comes from a man aged 55 to 69 with acute or convalescent COVID-19. This rearrangement joins TRBV4-2 to TRBJ1-2, with TRBD1 matching over 9 bases. The sample taken for sequencing was peripheral blood. CDR3 region: CASSQPALGQGGGYTF. CDR3 nucleotide sequence: TGTGCCAGCAGCCAGCCTGCTTTGGGACAGGGAGGTGGCTACACCTTC.